A selection of T cell receptor beta chains follows, all from one sample in a study of T cell changes during pregnancy in multiple sclerosis. Method: immunoSEQ multiplex PCR; TCRdb's copy keeps in-frame clones and lacks some. The sample yields 45,000 to 55,000 clones, 92% seen once. The source was CD4+ T cells from peripheral blood mononuclear cells, collected after pregnancy. These receptor sequences come from a female donor in good health, enrolled as a control in a pregnancy study. Each CDR3 is given with its conserved first and last residue. Each record gives: clone size, D gene, J gene, V gene, CDR3 protein, CDR3 DNA. A D gene is named only where the DNA matches it firmly. For some rows the clone size is stated as once, few or many, or as a class when expanded; others skip it.

few,TRBD1,TRBJ1-4,TRBV25-1,CASSERGHHEKLFF,TGTGCCAGCAGTGAAAGGGGGCACCATGAAAAACTGTTTTTT
NA,NA,TRBJ2-4,TRBV5-1,CASSYTPGAKNIQYF,TGCGCCAGCAGCTACACCCCCGGGGCCAAAAACATTCAGTACTTC
NA,TRBD1,TRBJ1-5,TRBV28,CASSAGQGNQPQHF,TGTGCCAGCAGTGCGGGACAGGGAAATCAGCCCCAGCATTTT
NA,NA,TRBJ1-2,TRBV7-9,CASSLVPSTNYGYTF,TGTGCCAGCAGCTTAGTACCTTCTACTAACTATGGCTACACCTTC
NA,TRBD1,TRBJ1-6,TRBV30,CAWSGQGNSPLHF,TGTGCCTGGAGTGGACAGGGGAATTCACCCCTCCACTTT
NA,NA,TRBJ1-2,TRBV29-1,CSFYVVSSYGYTF,TGCAGCTTCTACGTGGTTAGCAGCTATGGCTACACCTTC
NA,NA,TRBJ1-1,TRBV25-1,CASKSNTEAFF,TGTGCCAGCAAGAGTAACACTGAAGCTTTCTTT
once,TRBD1,TRBJ1-5,TRBV27,CASTSGQPGGQPQHF,TGTGCCAGCACCTCGGGACAGCCCGGGGGTCAGCCCCAGCATTTT
NA,NA,TRBJ2-2,TRBV7-6,CASSSGSSNTGELFF,TGTGCCAGCAGCTCGGGGTCTTCGAACACCGGGGAGCTGTTTTTT
NA,NA,TRBJ2-7,TRBV6-1,CASSKGEGTTYEQYF,TGTGCCAGCAGTAAGGGGGAGGGGACAACCTACGAGCAGTACTTC
NA,TRBD2,TRBJ2-3,TRBV7-2,CASSSGGGTDTQYF,TGTGCCAGCAGCTCCGGGGGGGGCACAGATACGCAGTATTTT
NA,NA,TRBJ2-7,TRBV4-3,CASSQDQQGGFHGQYF,TGCGCCAGCAGCCAAGATCAACAGGGAGGGTTCCACGGGCAGTACTTC
NA,NA,TRBJ1-1,TRBV7-2,CASSRAYGNTEAFF,TGTGCCAGCAGCCGAGCATACGGGAACACTGAAGCTTTCTTT
NA,TRBD1,TRBJ1-6,TRBV2,CAGVLTGPNSPLHF,TGTGCCGGAGTTCTGACAGGGCCAAATTCACCCCTCCACTTT
NA,NA,TRBJ2-7,TRBV7-2,CASSVRDSSYEQYF,TGTGCCAGCAGCGTCCGGGACTCCTCCTACGAGCAGTACTTC
NA,NA,TRBJ2-7,TRBV2,CASSQSQAPGYEQYF,TGTGCCAGCAGTCAAAGTCAAGCGCCGGGCTACGAGCAGTACTTC
NA,NA,TRBJ1-6,TRBV19,CASSRGQYNSPLHF,TGTGCCAGTAGTAGGGGGCAGTATAATTCACCCCTCCACTTT
once,TRBD1,TRBJ1-1,TRBV7-2,CASSLTRDRGTEAFF,TGTGCCAGCAGTTTAACCCGGGACAGGGGGACTGAAGCTTTCTTT
NA,NA,TRBJ1-1,TRBV19,CASSIRGANTEAFF,TGTGCCAGTAGTATAAGGGGCGCGAACACTGAAGCTTTCTTT
NA,TRBD1,TRBJ1-1,TRBV18,CASSPGQGYTEAFF,TGTGCCAGCTCACCGGGACAGGGATACACTGAAGCTTTCTTT
NA,NA,TRBJ1-5,TRBV28,CASSLSSQPQHF,TGTGCCAGCAGTTTAAGCTCTCAGCCCCAGCATTTT
NA,NA,TRBJ1-2,TRBV5-1,CASSSGLHGYTF,TGCGCCAGCAGCTCCGGACTGCATGGCTACACCTTC
NA,NA,TRBJ1-1,TRBV4-2,CASSPRGRSNTEAFF,TGTGCCAGCAGCCCAAGGGGGAGATCGAACACTGAAGCTTTCTTT
NA,TRBD1,TRBJ1-6,TRBV4-1,CASSQEGQAGSSPLHF,TGCGCCAGCAGCCAAGAGGGACAGGCGGGGAGTTCACCCCTCCACTTT
NA,TRBD1,TRBJ1-2,TRBV7-3,CASSFGQGSGYTF,TGTGCCAGCAGCTTCGGACAGGGGAGTGGCTACACCTTC
NA,NA,TRBJ1-2,TRBV5-3,CARSTQGTDGYTF,TGTGCCAGAAGCACGCAGGGCACAGATGGCTACACCTTC
NA,TRBD2,TRBJ2-5,TRBV6-6,CASSSGGGQQETQYF,TGTGCCAGCAGTTCGGGGGGTGGTCAGCAAGAGACCCAGTACTTC
once,TRBD1,TRBJ1-5,TRBV15,CATRTGGDQPQHF,TGTGCCACCCGGACAGGAGGAGATCAGCCCCAGCATTTT
NA,NA,TRBJ1-2,TRBV10-2,CASSESGGIGGYGDYGYTF,TGCGCCAGCAGTGAGTCGGGGGGGATCGGGGGATACGGCGACTATGGCTACACCTTC
few,NA,TRBJ2-1,TRBV27,CASSFRTVQFF,TGTGCCAGCAGTTTCAGAACAGTGCAGTTCTTC
NA,NA,TRBJ2-7,TRBV14,CASSLTLSSYEQYF,TGTGCCAGCAGCCTAACCCTAAGCTCCTACGAGCAGTACTTC
NA,NA,TRBJ1-5,TRBV4-2,CASSGDSLNQPQHF,TGTGCCAGCAGCGGAGACAGCCTCAATCAGCCCCAGCATTTT
NA,TRBD1,TRBJ1-1,TRBV4-3,CASSQGATGEAFF,TGCGCCAGCAGCCAAGGGGCGACAGGGGAAGCTTTCTTT
few,NA,TRBJ1-6,TRBV18,CASSPGLFSPLHF,TGTGCCAGCTCACCTGGACTGTTTTCACCCCTCCACTTT
once,NA,TRBJ1-4,TRBV5-1,CASSSGISMTKLFF,TGCGCCAGCAGCTCCGGGATATCAATGACAAAACTGTTTTTT
NA,NA,TRBJ2-1,TRBV4-3,CASSQGSSGSEQFF,TGCGCCAGCAGCCAAGGATCCTCAGGGTCCGAGCAGTTCTTC